The 12 T cell receptor beta chains presented below share a single source sample, sequenced in a study of cytomegalovirus exposure and HLA in healthy donors (dated by TCRdb to about 2017). Library prep was done by the immunoSEQ multiplex PCR assay. For the multiplex PCR, a mixture combining 60 forward primers for TCR Vbeta segments and 13 reverse primers for TCR Jbeta segments was used. TCRdb obtained this table from immuneACCESS and retained in-frame rearrangements with V and J assigned. These tables miss some clones; where compared with another copy, unresolved V genes account for less than half of the shortfall, and the remainder is unexplained. Here the sample has fewer than 200,000 clones; roughly 78% occur a single time. Under 0.75% of the sample comes from the top ten. Specimen: PBMCs. All receptors come from a boy between 10 and 17 years old in good health and CMV-seronegative.

In DNA, the CDR3 is TGTGCCAGCTCACCCGGTGTAGGGGGAGGGGCTGAAGCTTTCTTT. Translation: CASSPGVGGGAEAFF. This sequence joins TRBV18 and TRBJ1-1; TRBD1 might be the D (6 bases). This CDR3 is built from 15 residues. Between the trimmed V and J ends, which lost 3 bases and 6 bases, there was a span of 17 bases. Germline lookup yields CDR1 KGHSH and CDR2 LQKENI.

The CDR3 is CASSLALADTGELFF. CDR3 nucleotides: TGTGCCAGCAGCTTAGCACTAGCGGACACCGGGGAGCTGTTTTTT. The chain carries TRBV7-2 and TRBJ2-2; 8 bases agree with TRBD2. V was pared by 0 bases and J by 3 bases, with 0 bases of the junction left unmatched. The germline V gene encodes CDR1 SGHTA and CDR2 FQGNSA. CDR3 length: 15 amino acids. The whole variable domain, remainder taken from reference TRBV7-2 and TRBJ2-2, is GAGVSQSPSNKVTEKGKDVELRCDPISGHTALYWYRQSLGQGLEFLIYFQGNSAPDKSGLPSDRFSAERTGGSVSTLTIQRTQQEDSAVYLCASSLALADTGELFFGEGSRLTVL.

V is TRBV5-5 and J is TRBJ1-5; D not resolved. The CDR3 loop spans 15 amino acids. Trimming removed 0 bases from V and 0 bases from J, with 7 bases in between. The germline V gene has CDR1 SGHKS and CDR2 YYEKEE (reference sequence). CDR3 loop: CASSLESLSNQPQHF. The CDR3 DNA sequence: TGTGCCAGCAGCTTGGAAAGCCTTAGCAATCAGCCCCAGCATTTT. Full variable domain (outside the CDR3, taken from reference TRBV5-5 and TRBJ1-5): DAGVTQSPTHLIKTRGQQVTLRCSPISGHKSVSWYQQVLGQGPQFIFQYYEKEERGRGNFPDRFSARQFPNYSSELNVNALLLGDSALYLCASSLESLSNQPQHFGDGTRLSIL.

This chain joins TRBV7-6 and TRBJ2-5, with D unclear. The germline V gene encodes CDR1 SGHVS and CDR2 FNYEAQ. V was shortened by 5 bases and J by 5 bases, with 15 bases between the two germline ends. The CDR3 has 14 amino acids. In nucleotides, the CDR3 is TGTGCCAGCAGCCTATTGACGGGTCGGGAGACCCAGTACTTC. It yields the protein CASSLLTGRETQYF. The full variable domain, completed using reference TRBV7-6 and TRBJ2-5, is GAGVSQSPRYKVTKRGQDVALRCDPISGHVSLYWYRQALGQGPEFLTYFNYEAQQDKSGLPNDRFSAERPEGSISTLTIQRTEQRDSAMYRCASSLLTGRETQYFGPGTRLLVL.

V gene TRBV29-1 combines with J gene TRBJ1-1; maybe TRBD1 (5 bases). The CDR3 length is 15 residues. Germline CDR1 reads SQVTM; CDR2 reads ANQGSEA. Trimming removed 4 bases at V and 4 bases at J, with 19 bases between. CDR3 sequence (DNA): TGCAGCGTTGGGGGGGTTGGGTGGCGCGGCACTGAAGCTTTCTTT. This encodes CSVGGVGWRGTEAFF.

The V call is TRBV18, the J call TRBJ1-5; maybe TRBD1 (6 bases). Trimming stripped 3 bases from V and 13 bases from J, with 13 bases between. Germline lookup yields CDR1 KGHSH and CDR2 LQKENI. The CDR3 runs 12 residues. CDR3 amino acids: CASSPDGQKQHF. The CDR3 bases are TGTGCCAGCTCACCGGACGGACAGAAACAGCATTTT.

V is TRBV9 and J is TRBJ1-5; 8 nucleotides line up with TRBD1. CDR3 length: 14 amino acids. Germline loops: CDR1 SGDLS, CDR2 YYNGEE. V was clipped by 3 bases and J by 7 bases; unmatched bases: 6. The CDR3 loop reads CASSAQGASQPQHF. CDR3 coding DNA: TGTGCCAGCAGCGCTCAGGGGGCCTCACAGCCCCAGCATTTT.

The chain is built from TRBV7-9 and TRBJ1-6, with 8 bases lining up with TRBD1. The CDR3 length is 15 residues. Trimming at V came to 3 bases and at J to 7 bases, leaving 5 bases not matched to a gene. The germline gives CDR1 SEHNR, CDR2 FQNEAQ (reference sequence). The CDR3 spells CASSFSDRGNSPLHF. In DNA, the CDR3 is TGTGCCAGCAGCTTTTCTGACAGGGGCAATTCACCCCTCCACTTT.

The chain couples TRBV9 to TRBJ2-1; D is possibly TRBD1 (5 bases). This CDR3 is built from 17 residues. The V gene's germline CDR1 is SGDLS and CDR2 YYNGEE. Trimming stripped 0 bases from V and 2 bases from J, with 15 bases between. The CDR3 protein is CASSVATRTRAYNEQFF. The CDR3 DNA follows: TGTGCCAGCAGCGTAGCTACGAGGACACGAGCCTACAATGAGCAGTTCTTC.

The CDR3 loop is CASSATGSSSYEQYF. The CDR3 nucleotides are TGTGCCAGCAGCGCCACAGGGTCGTCCTCCTACGAGCAGTACTTC. J is TRBJ2-7 and V is TRBV9, with D perhaps TRBD1 (6 bases). The CDR3 spans 15 residues. The germline V gene has CDR1 SGDLS and CDR2 YYNGEE. Trimming cost V 3 bases and J 0 bases, with 13 bases left between them.

A few counts support this clone. The gene calls are TRBV15 and TRBJ1-1, with 8 bases fitting TRBD1. V dropped 1 base and J dropped 4; count of bases not matched to a gene: 5. Looked up from germline, CDR1 is LNHNV and CDR2 is YYDKDF (reference sequence). There are 15 residues in the CDR3. The chain's CDR3 is CATSRATGGGTEAFF. The CDR3 nucleotides read TGTGCCACCAGCAGAGCAACAGGGGGGGGCACTGAAGCTTTCTTT.

CDR3 nucleotides: TGTGCCAGCAGCTTGGGGGACAAGTCGAACTATGGCTACACCTTC. Translating gives CASSLGDKSNYGYTF. The chain recombines TRBV7-9 with TRBJ1-2; a weak D match, TRBD1 (6 bases). Trimming stripped 3 bases from V and 2 bases from J, with 13 bases between. CDR1 and CDR2 (germline): SEHNR, FQNEAQ (reference sequence). The CDR3 extends over 15 amino acids.